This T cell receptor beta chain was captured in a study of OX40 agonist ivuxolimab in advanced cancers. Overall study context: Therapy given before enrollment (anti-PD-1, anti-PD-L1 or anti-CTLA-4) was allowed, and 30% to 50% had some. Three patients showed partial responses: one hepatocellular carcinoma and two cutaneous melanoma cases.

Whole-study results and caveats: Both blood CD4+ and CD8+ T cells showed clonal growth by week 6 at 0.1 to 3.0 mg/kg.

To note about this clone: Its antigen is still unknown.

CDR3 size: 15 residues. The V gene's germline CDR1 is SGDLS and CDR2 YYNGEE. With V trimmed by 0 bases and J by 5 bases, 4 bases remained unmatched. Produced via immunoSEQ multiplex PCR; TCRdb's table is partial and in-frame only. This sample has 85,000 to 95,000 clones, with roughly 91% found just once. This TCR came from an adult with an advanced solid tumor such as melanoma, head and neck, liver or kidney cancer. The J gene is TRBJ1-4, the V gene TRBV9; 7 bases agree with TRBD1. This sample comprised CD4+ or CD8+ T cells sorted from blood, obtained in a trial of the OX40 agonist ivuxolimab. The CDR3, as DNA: TGTGCCAGCAGCGTAGGTGGGACAGAAAATGAAAAACTGTTTTTT. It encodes CASSVGGTENEKLFF.